Below, one T cell receptor (beta chain) is given with its context. Its antigen is as yet unknown. Clones were read by immunoSEQ multiplex PCR, and TCRdb kept only the in-frame ones, dropping some. This sample has under 65,000 clones; 70% to 90% occur once, and the top ten carry about 20%. V was pared by 11 bases and J by 0 bases, with 6 bases between. This CDR3 is 11 amino acids long. CDR1 MNHEY and CDR2 SVGAGI come from the germline V gene. This entry is derived from a study of T cells in localized non-small cell lung cancer. Findings of the study overall: Patients showing higher blood T cell density tended to see longer overall survival. Uninvolved adjacent lung showed the highest T cell clonality, exceeding tumor. Paired adjacent lung recovered a median around 60 of the top 100 tumor clones.

The material sequenced was peripheral blood, taken before any cancer treatment. This TCR was recovered from a man aged 35 to 70 with stage I squamous cell lung carcinoma. The chain uses TRBV6-5 and TRBJ2-3, with D hard to call. CDR3 sequence reads: CAGPSTDTQYF. The CDR3 DNA reads TGTGCCGGGCCTAGCACAGATACGCAGTATTTT.